The clone carrying this T cell receptor beta chain turned up a few times. Antigen specificity is unknown. The sample belongs to a study of beta chain features in type 1 diabetes. Study conclusions and caveats: Shorter TCRB CDR3s, moderately but significantly so, were found in Type 1 diabetes patients in all four CD4+ subsets. TCRB rearrangement may or may not be influenced by HLA type; here this remained unresolved. It was among patients, rather than healthy donors, that naive, central memory and Treg TCRB repertoires appeared more similar.

The study reverse transcribed the entire isolated RNA, so it sequenced expressed TCRB transcripts. Sequencing used immunoSEQ multiplex PCR; TCRdb keeps in-frame clones, though not all of them. The sample lists 600,000 to 700,000 clones; under 15% were seen once. The sample was naive CD4+ T cells from blood. This sequence originates from a man aged 18-30 years with type 1 diabetes.

CDR3 in amino acids: CASRSGREGSPLHF. The CDR3 DNA sequence: TGCGCCAGCAGGTCGGGGAGGGAGGGATCACCCCTCCACTTT. The gene calls are TRBV10-2 and TRBJ1-6; D is ambiguous. The CDR3 runs 14 residues. V dropped 6 bases and J dropped 10 bases, with 16 bases sitting between them. Per germline, CDR1 WSHSY and CDR2 SAAADI.